This entry features one T cell receptor beta chain sequence. Its antigen is currently unknown. The authors ran a second PCR of roughly 6 to 11 cycles using a sample-barcoded 5' primer and a J-beta primer mix. TCRdb passed the 5' RACE reads through MiXCR, listing each CDR3 protein once. This repertoire shows over 450,000 distinct CDR3 sequences, 20% to 30% found once; its top ten account for roughly 9%. The data were taken from a study of blood T cells in healthy people across ages. The overall study: Through template switching, about one barcoded beta molecule was captured per two T cells, as measured in model experiments. General study results and limits: Estimates of total diversity, which came from one million sequenced T cells, were considered to be underestimates. Higher diversity and more naive CD4+ cells were features of long-lived donors, compared to aged donors.

This sample also appeared in a second study, on T cells of mothers and their children.

The TCR was taken from a boy younger than 18 in good health. The sequenced sample consisted of blood.

CDR3 sequence reads: CASSQVWGGGALSGYNEQFF. The CDR3 DNA reads TGCGCCAGCAGCCAAGTATGGGGCGGGGGGGCCCTTAGTGGTTACAATGAGCAGTTCTTC. The chain joins TRBV4-3 to TRBJ2-5; TRBD2 matches at 9 bases. The last part of the DNA fits TRBJ2-1 better; the J call may be wrong. The CDR3 contains 20 residues. Germline CDR1 is LGHNA and CDR2 is YSLEER.